One and the same sample provided the 13 T cell receptor beta chains below, sequenced in a study of blood T cell repertoires in COVID-19. Repertoires were generated with immunoSEQ multiplex PCR, while TCRdb's copy carries only in-frame clones and drops some. The profile shows 430,000 or so clones, more than 70% of them singletons. Sequencing was carried out using PBMCs or T cells enriched from blood (not recorded which). The source of these receptors is a woman under 30 who had been exposed to COVID-19.

The rearrangement uses TRBV4-2 and TRBJ2-7, with 10 bases identical to TRBD1. Germline V gene lookup returns CDR1 LGHNA and CDR2 YNFKEQ. V lost 1 base, J lost 7 bases, and 7 bases stayed unmatched. This CDR3 is built from 15 residues. The CDR3 loop reads CASSQGSGQGREQYF. CDR3 DNA sequence: TGTGCCAGCAGCCAAGGATCGGGACAGGGGAGGGAGCAGTACTTC.

Worth noting for this clone: The sample contains more than one DNA sequence encoding this CDR3. The CDR3 DNA is TGTGCCAGCAGTTGGCTCCAAGAGACCCAGTACTTC. Residues: CASSWLQETQYF. V is TRBV28 and J is TRBJ2-5; the D is unclear. The germline V gene encodes CDR1 MDHEN and CDR2 SYDVKM. With 4 bases removed from V and 1 base from J, the gap between germline ends came to 4 bases. The CDR3 covers 12 residues. The complete variable domain, with remaining parts taken from reference TRBV28 and TRBJ2-5, reads DVKVTQSSRYLVKRTGEKVFLECVQDMDHENMFWYRQDPGLGLRLIYFSYDVKMKEKGDIPEGYSVSREKKERFSLILESASTNQTSMYLCASSWLQETQYFGPGTRLLVL.

This clone has just a few counts. The chain couples TRBV28 to TRBJ1-2; 12 bases fit TRBD1. The CDR3 runs 15 residues. Per the germline V gene, CDR1 is MDHEN and CDR2 is SYDVKM. After removal of 7 bases from V and 7 bases from J, the junction contained 10 bases not matched to a gene. The CDR3 nucleotides are TGTGCCAGCACCCCGGGGGACAGGGGGCCTTTTGGCTACACCTTC. Residues: CASTPGDRGPFGYTF.

The chain recombines TRBV18 with TRBJ1-1; perhaps TRBD1 as D (6 bases). This CDR3 is built from 14 residues. Germline V gene data show CDR1 as KGHSH and CDR2 as LQKENI. Between the trimmed V and J ends, which lost 4 bases and 0 bases, there was a span of 9 bases. CDR3 region: CASSRDTMNTEAFF. CDR3 bases: TGTGCCAGCTCACGGGACACCATGAACACTGAAGCTTTCTTT.

The chain is built from TRBV14 and TRBJ2-3; possible D gene TRBD2, 6 bases. Germline lookup yields CDR1 SGHDN and CDR2 FVKESK. The CDR3 is 16 residues long. Deletions cut 4 bases from V and 0 bases from J, with 14 bases between. The CDR3 is CASSREAKDSTDTQYF. CDR3 DNA: TGTGCCAGCAGCCGGGAGGCTAAGGACAGCACAGATACGCAGTATTTT. The whole variable domain, remainder taken from reference TRBV14 and TRBJ2-3, is EAGVTQFPSHSVIEKGQTVTLRCDPISGHDNLYWYRRVMGKEIKFLLHFVKESKQDESGMPNNRFLAERTGGTYSTLKVQPAELEDSGVYFCASSREAKDSTDTQYFGPGTRLTVL.

This chain links TRBV11-3 with TRBJ2-2, with 10 bases lining up with TRBD2. The CDR3 consists of 16 residues. Germline CDR1 reads SGHNT; CDR2 reads YENEEA. J lost 6 bases, V lost 1 base, and 5 bases had no gene match. The CDR3 reads CASSLVLAGASGELFF. In nucleotides, the CDR3 is TGTGCCAGCAGCTTAGTCCTAGCGGGGGCTTCCGGGGAGCTGTTTTTT.

Details on this clone: No DNA is shown, since the ends of the CDR3 on it are uncertain; the CDR3 is the one TCRdb lists. J is TRBJ2-5 and V is TRBV27; the D call in the table, TRBD2, was not verified against the DNA. Germline V gene data show CDR1 as MNHEY and CDR2 as SMNVEV (reference sequence). The CDR3 contains 15 residues when both ends are counted. CDR3 residues: CASSSSRGGGETQYF.

This chain joins TRBV28 and TRBJ1-5; D is unclear. This CDR3 region has 19 residues. V gave up 5 bases and J gave up 0 bases, with 23 bases separating them. Germline V lookup: CDR1 MDHEN, CDR2 SYDVKM. CDR3 nucleotides: TGTGCCAGCAGTACCCCAGGACTCCGAAAATCGAATAGCAATCAGCCCCAGCATTTT. Amino acids: CASSTPGLRKSNSNQPQHF.

The genes are TRBV5-8 and TRBJ2-7, with 9 bases aligning to TRBD2. CDR1 is SGHTS, CDR2 YDEGEE, per germline. The V gene end was trimmed by 1 base and the J gene end by 7 bases; junction bases not matched to a gene: 18. This CDR3 contains 18 residues. In nucleotides, the CDR3 is TGTGCCAGCAGCTTGTCGTTTTATCGGCGGGGGGGCTGGGAAGAGCAGTACTTC. As protein: CASSLSFYRRGGWEEQYF.

This chain joins TRBV15 and TRBJ1-2; a weak D match, TRBD1 (6 bases). From germline, CDR1 is LNHNV and CDR2 YYDKDF (reference sequence). CDR3 length: 14 residues. V was shortened by 4 bases and J by 4 bases, with 13 bases between the two germline ends. Here the CDR3 reads CATSTSTGIYGYTF. The CDR3 region has the DNA TGTGCCACCAGCACGAGCACAGGGATCTATGGCTACACCTTC.

This chain links TRBV6-5 with TRBJ1-3, with D tentatively TRBD1 (5 bases). The V end was cut by 6 bases, the J end by 0 bases, with 12 bases between. The CDR3 is 15 residues long. Germline CDR1 is MNHEY and CDR2 is SVGAGI. The CDR3 DNA reads as TGTGCCAGCAGCCGACAGCGGGACTCTGGAAACACCATATATTTT. Its protein is CASSRQRDSGNTIYF.

The chain carries TRBV19 and TRBJ1-1; D not resolved. The CDR3 is 11 residues long. Trimming pared 8 bases from V and 3 bases from J, leaving 7 bases between. The germline V gene encodes CDR1 LNHDA and CDR2 SQIVND (reference sequence). The CDR3 loop is CASRRDTEAFF. The DNA for the CDR3 is TGTGCCAGTCGGAGGGACACTGAAGCTTTCTTT.

The chain joins TRBV5-1 to TRBJ2-7; D is possibly TRBD1 (6 bases). V lost 4 bases to trimming and J lost 0 bases, with 14 bases between them. Looked up from germline, CDR1 is SGHRS and CDR2 is YFSETQ. The CDR3 spans 15 residues. DNA for the CDR3: TGCGCCAGCAGCAGGCAGGGGTCAACCTCCTACGAGCAGTACTTC. It specifies CASSRQGSTSYEQYF.